Listed here are 30 T cell receptor beta chains from one sample, sequenced in a study of blood T cell repertoires in COVID-19 (dated by TCRdb to about 2020). The library was produced with the immunoSEQ multiplex PCR assay. TCRdb carries this immuneACCESS record with in-frame sequences only. Its versions omit some clonotypes, under half of them owing to an unresolved V gene in the studies checked, with the rest unexplained. The sample profile shows a few hundred thousand clones; roughly 87% of them were found once. Under 4% of the sample is in the top ten clones. Sequenced sample: peripheral blood. The source is a man between 18 and 35 years old with active or convalescent COVID-19.

With respect to this clone: One end of the junction varies from germline; a read error may be responsible. V usage is TRBV6-5 and J usage is TRBJ2-5; 11 bases agree with TRBD2. Per the germline V gene, CDR1 is MNHEY and CDR2 is SVGAGI. The CDR3 covers 15 residues. The CDR3 protein is CASSFTSGSGEAQYF. DNA of the CDR3: TGTGCCAGCAGTTTCACTAGCGGGAGTGGAGAGGCCCAGTACTTC.

The rearrangement links TRBV19 to TRBJ2-1; tentative D call: TRBD1 (5 bases). V dropped 5 bases and J dropped 8 bases, with 16 bases sitting between them. The CDR3 is 14 residues long. Germline CDR1 and CDR2: LNHDA and SQIVND (reference sequence). The CDR3 DNA reads TGTGCCAGTAGTCGACGACAGTGGGGCGATGAGCAGTTCTTC. Translated: CASSRRQWGDEQFF.

This chain links TRBV11-2 with TRBJ2-3; 11 bases are shared with TRBD1. Germline CDR1 is SGHAT and CDR2 is FQNNGV. Losses at the gene ends were 10 bases for V and 7 bases for J; bases not matched to a gene: 13. The length of the CDR3 is 15 residues. CDR3 sequence reads: CATRWGTGGGNTQYF. The CDR3 DNA is TGTGCCACCCGCTGGGGGACAGGGGGTGGGAATACGCAGTATTTT.

CDR3 sequence (DNA): TGTGCCAGCAGCCAAGATTTGAGGACTAGTGTAGATACGCAGTATTTT. Amino acids: CASSQDLRTSVDTQYF. V gene TRBV3-1 (or the pseudogene TRBV3-2) combines with J gene TRBJ2-3, with TRBD2 matching over 7 bases. Unmatched junction bases numbered 8, after V lost 0 bases and J lost 5 bases. The CDR3 length is 16 residues. Germline V lookup: CDR1 LGHDT, CDR2 YNNKEL (reference sequence).

The V gene is TRBV7-8, the J gene TRBJ2-3, with a weak D call TRBD1 (6 bases). The CDR3 totals 12 residues. In germline, CDR1 is SGHVS, CDR2 FQNEAQ. The V gene lost 1 base and the J gene lost 9 bases, with 8 bases spanning the gap. The chain's CDR3 is CASSLDRVTQYF. CDR3 sequence (DNA): TGTGCCAGCAGCTTAGACAGGGTAACGCAGTATTTT. The entire variable domain, with the rest obtained from reference TRBV7-8 and TRBJ2-3, is as follows: GAGVSQSPRYKVAKRGQDVALRCDPISGHVSLFWYQQALGQGPEFLTYFQNEAQLDKSGLPSDRFFAERPEGSVSTLKIQRTQQEDSAVYLCASSLDRVTQYFGPGTRLTVL.

V gene TRBV28 combines with J gene TRBJ2-1; D might be TRBD2 (6 bases). Germline values: CDR1 MDHEN, CDR2 SYDVKM. This CDR3 spans 15 amino acids. Trimming took 5 bases from V and 0 from J, leaving 11 bases between them. Written as DNA, the CDR3 is TGTGCCAGCAGTCCCCCGGGACTCTCCTACAATGAGCAGTTCTTC. The encoded protein is CASSPPGLSYNEQFF.

The chain combines TRBV6-2 or TRBV6-3 with TRBJ1-1, with 9 bases matching TRBD1. V lost 2 bases to trimming and J lost 10 bases; unmatched junction nucleotides: 8. The germline V gene has CDR1 MNHEY and CDR2 SVGEGT. This CDR3 is built from 14 residues. The CDR3: CASSYTIGGQGAFF. The CDR3 DNA follows: TGTGCCAGCAGTTACACTATTGGGGGACAGGGAGCTTTCTTT.

V is TRBV5-4 and J is TRBJ2-1; the match to TRBD2 covers 10 bases. This CDR3 contains 15 residues. J lost 5 bases, V lost 0 bases, and 2 bases had no gene match. The germline V gene encodes CDR1 SGHNT and CDR2 YYREEE (reference sequence). The DNA for the CDR3 is TGTGCCAGCAGCTTGGCTAGCGGGGGAAACAATGAGCAGTTCTTC. Translated: CASSLASGGNNEQFF.

The rearrangement uses TRBV12-5 and TRBJ2-1; D ambiguous. V lost 5 bases, J lost 11 bases, and 16 bases lay in between. CDR1 and CDR2 (germline): LGHNT, FRNRAP. The CDR3 runs to 13 residues. The CDR3 sequence: CASGPSVAEQQFF. DNA of the CDR3: TGTGCTAGTGGTCCGTCGGTCGCCGAACAGCAGTTCTTC.

The V gene is TRBV19, the J gene TRBJ1-2; possibly TRBD1 for D (5 bases). This CDR3 comprises 14 residues. V lost 7 bases and J lost 6, with 18 bases in between. Germline V CDR1 and CDR2: LNHDA, SQIVND (reference sequence). Here the CDR3 reads CASKVSAGGDGYTF. Written as DNA, the CDR3 is TGTGCCAGTAAGGTGTCCGCCGGGGGAGATGGCTACACCTTC.

This clone was seen a handful of times. The J gene is TRBJ1-6, the V gene TRBV11-1; 7 bases align to TRBD1. The CDR3 runs to 15 residues. Germline lookup yields CDR1 SGHAT and CDR2 FQDESV (reference sequence). J lost 7 bases, V lost 5 bases, and 8 bases had no gene match. The CDR3 DNA reads as TGTGCCAGCAGCCTTTACGGGACAGAGAATTCACCCCTCCACTTT. This translates into CASSLYGTENSPLHF. The full variable domain, completed using reference TRBV11-1 and TRBJ1-6, is EAEVAQSPRYKITEKSQAVAFWCDPISGHATLYWYRQILGQGPELLVQFQDESVVDDSQLPKDRFSAERLKGVDSTLKIQPAELGDSAMYLCASSLYGTENSPLHFGNGTRLTVT.

The V and J genes are TRBV2 and TRBJ1-4; 8 bases fit TRBD1. With V trimmed by 1 base and J by 6 bases, 7 bases remained unmatched. The CDR3 spans 16 residues. The V gene's germline CDR1 is SNHLY and CDR2 FYNNEI. For the CDR3, the DNA is TGTGCCAGCAGTGAAGGCCGGACAGGGCTTTATGAAAAACTGTTTTTT. Translation gives CASSEGRTGLYEKLFF.

J is TRBJ2-7 and V is TRBV6-5, with TRBD1 as a possible D gene (5 bases). The CDR3 length is 13 residues. From germline, CDR1 is MNHEY and CDR2 SVGAGI. Trimming stripped 8 bases from V and 1 base from J, with 12 bases between. CDR3 sequence reads: CASGHSKSYEQYF. The CDR3 DNA reads as TGTGCCAGCGGACATTCGAAATCCTACGAGCAGTACTTC.

The rearrangement links TRBV6-5 to TRBJ2-7; possibly TRBD2 for D (6 bases). The CDR3 consists of 11 residues. Germline V gives CDR1 MNHEY, CDR2 SVGAGI. V dropped 5 bases and J dropped 7 bases, with 9 bases sitting between them. This CDR3 is CASSLGREQYF. CDR3 sequence (DNA): TGTGCCAGCAGTCTAGGGAGGGAGCAGTACTTC.

The chain links TRBV28 to TRBJ1-5; D is unresolved. The CDR3 spans 12 residues. V lost 2 bases, J lost 6 bases, and 5 bases lay in between. In germline, CDR1 is MDHEN, CDR2 SYDVKM. The CDR3 protein is CASSLPSQPQHF. For the CDR3, the DNA is TGTGCCAGCAGTTTACCCTCTCAGCCCCAGCATTTT.

The chain carries TRBV29-1 and TRBJ1-1; a possible D gene is TRBD1 (6 bases). Deletions cut 7 bases from V and 1 base from J, with 10 bases between. The CDR3 extends over 12 amino acids. CDR1 SQVTM and CDR2 ANQGSEA come from the germline V gene. The DNA for the CDR3 is TGCAGCGGGGAACAGGGGAACACTGAAGCTTTCTTT. As protein: CSGEQGNTEAFF.

This sequence joins TRBV6-2 or TRBV6-3 and TRBJ2-1, with 11 bases matching TRBD2. CDR3 size: 14 residues. Losses at the gene ends were 2 bases for V and 11 bases for J; bases not matched to a gene: 5. Germline V gene sequence: CDR1 MNHEY, CDR2 SVGEGT. The CDR3 coding sequence is TGTGCCAGCAGTTACGTAGCGGGGGGGGATAAGCAGTTCTTC. This gives the protein CASSYVAGGDKQFF.

The V gene is TRBV4-2, the J gene TRBJ2-2; a weak D match, TRBD2 (6 bases). This CDR3 comprises 13 residues. Germline V gene lookup returns CDR1 LGHNA and CDR2 YNFKEQ. V dropped 4 bases and J dropped 4 bases, with 7 bases sitting between them. The CDR3 nucleotides read TGTGCCAGCAGCCTGACTAGCACCGGGGAGCTGTTTTTT. Translation: CASSLTSTGELFF.

J is TRBJ1-3 and V is TRBV7-2, with 9 bases aligning to TRBD1. The V and J ends lost 5 bases and 4 bases, in that order; junction bases with no gene match: 9. CDR1 SGHTA and CDR2 FQGNSA come from the germline V gene. CDR3 size: 16 residues. CDR3 coding DNA: TGTGCCAGCAGCCGGGGGACAGGGTTGTTCGGAAACACCATATATTTT. It yields the protein CASSRGTGLFGNTIYF.

The chain recombines TRBV19 with TRBJ2-5, with D maybe TRBD1 (6 bases). CDR1 and CDR2 from the germline V gene are LNHDA and SQIVND (reference sequence). V lost 1 base, J lost 1 base, and 10 bases lay in between. The CDR3 loop spans 15 amino acids. The CDR3 is CASSIGQGIQETQYF. CDR3 coding DNA: TGTGCCAGTAGTATAGGGCAGGGGATCCAAGAGACCCAGTACTTC.

The genes are TRBV18 and TRBJ1-1, with D possibly matching TRBD1 (5 bases). There are 15 residues in the CDR3. Trimming stripped 3 bases from V and 1 base from J, with 12 bases between. The germline CDR1 and CDR2 sequences are KGHSH and LQKENI. The CDR3 loop is CASSPGPWENTEAFF. Written as DNA, the CDR3 is TGTGCCAGCTCACCGGGGCCGTGGGAGAACACTGAAGCTTTCTTT.

The chain combines TRBV5-1 with TRBJ1-6; weak D call: TRBD1 (5 bases). Germline assignment: CDR1 SGHRS and CDR2 YFSETQ. The germline V and J ends were trimmed by 0 bases and 7 bases, with 11 bases remaining between them. The CDR3 is made up of 15 amino acids. CDR3 nucleotides: TGCGCCAGCAGCTTGGCAGGGCCAGGGAATTCACCCCTCCACTTT. The encoded protein is CASSLAGPGNSPLHF. Full variable domain (missing parts from reference TRBV5-1 and TRBJ1-6): KAGVTQTPRYLIKTRGQQVTLSCSPISGHRSVSWYQQTPGQGLQFLFEYFSETQRNKGNFPGRFSGRQFSNSRSEMNVSTLELGDSALYLCASSLAGPGNSPLHFGNGTRLTVT.

The rearrangement links TRBV27 to TRBJ2-7, with 8 bases lining up with TRBD1. J was trimmed by 4 bases and V by 3 bases; bases with no gene match: 17. Germline CDR1 reads MNHEY; CDR2 reads SMNVEV (reference sequence). The CDR3 has 18 residues. The CDR3, as DNA: TGTGCCAGCAGTTTCCGGGACAGGTTTGGTTTCTTTTCATACGAGCAGTACTTC. Encoded protein: CASSFRDRFGFFSYEQYF.

V is TRBV28 and J is TRBJ1-1; possibly TRBD1 for D (5 bases). CDR1 is MDHEN and CDR2 is SYDVKM in the germline V gene. The CDR3 has 16 residues. V gave up 5 bases and J gave up 0 bases, with 16 bases separating them. The CDR3 region has the DNA TGTGCCAGCAGTCCCCCCCAGGGTGGCGTGAACACTGAAGCTTTCTTT. Translation: CASSPPQGGVNTEAFF.

This rearrangement joins TRBV5-6 to TRBJ2-1; possibly TRBD1 for D (6 bases). Between the trimmed V and J ends, which lost 5 bases and 2 bases, there was a span of 11 bases. Germline CDR1 SGHDT, CDR2 YYEEEE. This CDR3 comprises 14 residues. Here the CDR3 reads CASSPTGTYNEQFF. In DNA, the CDR3 is TGTGCCAGCAGTCCAACAGGGACCTACAATGAGCAGTTCTTC.

The chain has TRBV7-6 and TRBJ2-5; 8 nucleotides line up with TRBD1. Germline assignment: CDR1 SGHVS and CDR2 FNYEAQ. Losses at the gene ends were 6 bases for V and 5 bases for J; bases not matched to a gene: 5. The CDR3 loop spans 13 amino acids. Written as DNA, the CDR3 is TGTGCCAGCAGTTACAACAGGGGGGAGACCCAGTACTTC. Translated: CASSYNRGETQYF.

The gene calls are TRBV10-3 and TRBJ2-3; 9 bases match TRBD2. The CDR3 contains 18 residues. The V gene's germline CDR1 is ENHRY and CDR2 SYGVKD. The V segment lost 3 bases and the J segment 3 bases; nucleotides outside the gene matches: 13. The CDR3 protein is CAISEAGVGGGATDTQYF. As DNA, the CDR3 is TGTGCCATCAGTGAAGCTGGGGTTGGCGGGGGGGCGACAGATACGCAGTATTTT.

The chain joins TRBV15 to TRBJ1-1; D might be TRBD1 (5 bases). V shed 7 bases and J shed 3 bases, with 12 bases lying between them. This CDR3 contains 13 residues. In germline, CDR1 is LNHNV, CDR2 YYDKDF (reference sequence). CDR3 in amino acids: CATNSRVDTEAFF. For the CDR3, the DNA is TGTGCCACCAACTCCAGGGTGGACACTGAAGCTTTCTTT.

The V gene is TRBV3-1 (or the pseudogene TRBV3-2), the J gene TRBJ2-3; D is possibly TRBD1 (6 bases). V was shortened by 4 bases and J by 2 bases, with 10 bases between the two germline ends. CDR3 size: 14 residues. Germline V gene sequence: CDR1 LGHDT, CDR2 YNNKEL (reference sequence). CDR3: CASSPTGSTDTQYF. Written as DNA, the CDR3 is TGTGCCAGCAGCCCCACAGGGTCCACAGATACGCAGTATTTT.

The chain recombines TRBV5-1 with TRBJ2-4; a possible D gene is TRBD1 (5 bases). The CDR3 is made up of 13 amino acids. V dropped 0 bases and J dropped 12 bases, with 13 bases sitting between them. Germline V CDR1 and CDR2: SGHRS, YFSETQ. The CDR3 here is CASSLVIGAGQYF. The CDR3 nucleotides read TGCGCCAGCAGCTTGGTTATAGGGGCCGGTCAGTACTTC.